This is a list of T cell receptor beta chains from one sample in a study of shared clonotypes between healthy human individuals. Sequencing was performed with immunoSEQ multiplex PCR; in TCRdb, only in-frame clones are kept and a portion is missing. This table has roughly 1.5 million clones, about 98% appearing once. Source material: naive CD4+ T cells sorted from blood. These receptor sequences come from a man aged 25 to 45 in good health. Each CDR3 is given with its conserved first and last residue. The D gene is left open where the match is weak. Not all rows give a size; the values are once, few, many and, for expanded clones, a class.

>12|NA|TRBJ2-7|NA|TRBV5-4
CASSRLDDEQYF
TGTGCCAGCAGCCGACTGGACGACGAGCAGTACTTC
>15|NA|TRBJ2-3|NA|TRBV5-1
CASSLAAARTDTQYF
TGCGCCAGCAGCTTGGCCGCAGCCCGCACAGATACGCAGTATTTT
>13|NA|TRBJ1-2|NA|TRBV28
CASTHAPRGGYTF
TGTGCCAGCACCCATGCTCCCCGCGGTGGCTACACCTTC
>14|NA|TRBJ2-7|NA|TRBV4-1
CASSQDERFYEQYF
TGCGCCAGCAGCCAAGACGAACGGTTCTACGAGCAGTACTTC
>16|once|TRBJ2-4|NA|TRBV10-3
CAIRPDNGTAKNIQYF
TGTGCCATCAGGCCAGATAATGGGACAGCCAAAAACATTCAGTACTTC
>20|NA|TRBJ2-3|TRBD2|TRBV5-5
CASSSTLAGRETSGRGTQYF
TGTGCCAGCAGCTCCACCCTCGCTGGGCGGGAGACTAGCGGGAGAGGTACGCAGTATTTT
>19|NA|TRBJ1-3|NA|TRBV15
CATSRWGPRDGRSGNTIYF
TGTGCCACCAGCAGATGGGGCCCCAGGGACGGCCGCTCTGGAAACACCATATATTTT
>12|NA|TRBJ1-2|TRBD1|TRBV6-1
CAGRDRGSGYTF
TGTGCCGGCCGGGACAGGGGGTCCGGCTACACCTTC
>15|NA|TRBJ2-7|NA|TRBV21-1
CASRGSLHVLDEQYF
TGTGCCAGCAGAGGATCTCTACACGTGTTAGACGAGCAGTACTTC
>11|NA|TRBJ2-1|NA|TRBV20-1
CAAWARNEQFF
TGCGCCGCGTGGGCTCGCAATGAGCAGTTCTTC
>13|NA|TRBJ1-1|TRBD1|TRBV14
CASSTTGGTEAFF
TGTGCCAGCAGCACCACAGGGGGGACTGAAGCTTTCTTT
>11|once|TRBJ1-1|NA|TRBV20-1
CSAFDLSEAFF
TGCAGTGCTTTTGATCTCTCTGAAGCTTTCTTT
>14|once|TRBJ1-2|NA|TRBV28
CASSPGEMGRGYTF
TGTGCCAGCAGTCCCGGGGAGATGGGCCGTGGCTACACCTTC
>15|NA|TRBJ1-4|NA|TRBV7-8
CASSFGPATNEKLFF
TGTGCCAGCAGTTTCGGTCCTGCAACTAATGAAAAACTGTTTTTT
>14|NA|TRBJ1-5|NA|TRBV15
CATSRATDSTVQHF
TGTGCCACCAGCAGAGCTACAGACTCGACAGTCCAGCATTTT
>15|NA|TRBJ2-1|NA|TRBV9
CASSFRQRGYNEQFF
TGTGCCAGCAGCTTCCGACAGAGAGGCTACAATGAGCAGTTCTTC
>15|NA|TRBJ1-1|NA|TRBV6-5
CASSYSALGNTEAFF
TGTGCCAGCAGTTACTCGGCTCTGGGGAACACTGAAGCTTTCTTT
>15|NA|TRBJ1-5|TRBD1|TRBV5-4
CASSLDRASNQPQHF
TGTGCCAGCAGTCTGGACAGGGCGAGCAATCAGCCCCAGCATTTT
>15|NA|TRBJ2-1|NA|TRBV14
CASSQEVSGYNEQFF
TGTGCCAGCAGCCAAGAAGTAAGCGGATACAATGAGCAGTTCTTC
>14|NA|TRBJ1-2|NA|TRBV18
CASSPSQENYGYTF
TGTGCCAGCTCACCAAGCCAGGAAAACTATGGCTACACCTTC
>16|NA|TRBJ2-3|NA|TRBV2
CASSEAETPGADTQYF
TGTGCCAGCAGTGAAGCTGAGACCCCTGGGGCAGATACGCAGTATTTT
>16|NA|TRBJ2-5|TRBD2|TRBV19
CASSIEAGGRPETQYF
TGTGCCAGTAGTATTGAAGCGGGAGGGCGACCGGAGACCCAGTACTTC
>14|NA|TRBJ2-7|NA|TRBV7-6
CASSSPGLAYEQYF
TGTGCCAGCAGCTCCCCAGGACTTGCCTACGAGCAGTACTTC
>13|NA|TRBJ2-7|NA|TRBV6-1
CASKLVPSYEQYF
TGTGCCAGCAAACTAGTACCGTCCTACGAGCAGTACTTC
>15|NA|TRBJ2-6|NA|TRBV5-1
CASSSGGSGANVLTF
TGCGCCAGCAGCTCCGGCGGCTCTGGGGCCAACGTCCTGACTTTC
>13|NA|TRBJ1-1|NA|TRBV5-1
CASSLETNTEAFF
TGCGCCAGCAGCTTAGAGACGAACACTGAAGCTTTCTTT
>17|NA|TRBJ2-1|TRBD2|TRBV7-9
CASSLEGLAAYYNEQFF
TGTGCCAGCAGCTTAGAGGGTCTAGCGGCCTACTACAATGAGCAGTTCTTC
>12|NA|TRBJ2-7|TRBD1|TRBV25-1
CASSADRGEQYF
TGTGCCAGCAGTGCCGACAGGGGAGAGCAGTACTTC